This T cell receptor (beta chain) was obtained from a study of T cell responses to AZD1222 COVID-19 vaccine listed by TCRdb under 2021. Broadly, across the study: AZD1222 recipients with second doses at about 4 weeks or about 12 weeks were pooled, because spike-specific TCR depth and breadth did not differ between schedules. A total of approximately 230 trial participants underwent TCR sequencing, of whom about 210 received two doses of AZD1222 and about 26 received two doses of the MenACWY control vaccine. Trial participants were enrolled by age into subgroups of 18-55, 56-69 and 70-plus years, and around 150, 28 and 57 TCR-sequenced participants, respectively, were included in these subgroups.

This specimen's time point label, interpreted: baseline before first vaccination. Vaccinee samples came from UK trials COV001 and COV002, including a single-blind randomized controlled phase 2/3 trial of AZD1222 (ChAdOx1 nCoV-19) in healthy adults. For TCRbeta chain sequencing, PBMC samples from trial participants were taken at day 0 and at day 28 after the second dose. The CDR3 regions of human TCRbeta chains were analyzed by immunosequencing. In the original analysis: Repertoire TCRs were matched against a reference library of SARS-CoV-2-specific TCRs generated with the MIRA antigen-specificity platform. Breadth was defined as the fraction of unique TCRs that were SARS-CoV-2-associated. Depth was defined as the fraction of total T cells that were SARS-CoV-2-associated. Using the MIRA data, each spike-specific TCR was assigned both to the spike region to which the TCR was reactive and to a CD4 or CD8 class. Log10-transformed breadth and depth values were compared by one-way ANOVA with Sidak's multiple comparisons tests. Here the immuneACCESS table is served through TCRdb, limited to in-frame sequences with V and J called. Missing clones are a known gap in these copies; in checked studies unresolved V genes cover under half, and the rest lacks a known reason. That table supplies the V and J calls and clone size; D and trimming were determined from the DNA. The sample records about 160,000 clones, approximately 93% of which are singletons. The biggest ten clones account for about 0.9% of the sample.

This clone was recorded once. What this receptor recognizes is not known. One base away there is no much larger clone; base qualities are not given. Study-level results and caveats: Most participants were white British and females outnumbered males, and the authors suggested that clonal diversity may have been underestimated. The 56-69-year group was small, and its depth increase did not reach significance, likely because of low power. After two AZD1222 doses, spike-specific TCR breadth and depth were significantly higher than at day 0 and than in MenACWY recipients. Vaccine-associated CD4 TCRs spanned the whole spike protein, with dominant responses in regions 160-218 and 743-854. Because no day 14 peak-response samples were available, repertoires were characterized only after the peak T cell response. Conclusions about previously exposed vaccinees are limited because only 6 or 7 AZD1222 recipients were SARS-CoV-2 seropositive at baseline. Nearly half of unique spike-specific TCRs reportedly recognized epitopes outside regions mutated in the B.1.351 and B.1.1.7 variants.

From the cysteine through the phenylalanine, the CDR3 covers 16 amino acids. Left in the record is the CDR3 DNA by itself, 48 bases read in frame from the first base. CDR1 SGDLS and CDR2 YYNGEE were looked up in the germline V gene. For this chain, trimming is 3 bases at the V end and 3 bases at the J end, and the number of junction bases without a gene match is 5. The source of this sequence is an adult in good health. The V and J genes are TRBV9 and TRBJ2-3; 12 bases in between match TRBD2. The specimen comprised peripheral blood, sampled on day 0 of AZD1222 vaccination. The CDR3: CASSATSGGRTDTQYF. The nucleotide sequence reads TGTGCCAGCAGCGCGACTAGCGGGGGTCGGACAGATACGCAGTATTTT.